This T cell receptor beta chain was recorded in a study of identical twins' blood T cells (dated by TCRdb to the early 2010s). Looking at the study overall: The 12 libraries, six for the alpha chain and six for the beta chain, together yielded some 49 million Illumina reads. The study compared TCR alpha and beta chain repertoires of three pairs of monozygous twins using next-generation sequencing to assess genetic influence on repertoire formation.

This clonotype was detected a few times. The antigen this receptor binds is unknown. The junction differs from germline at one of its ends, possibly a read error. Libraries were made using 5' RACE. Sequencing was carried out with an Illumina Genome Analyzer IIx. RNA-based TCR cDNA libraries were prepared by a previously described protocol with several modifications. Sample-specific barcodes were introduced on both ends of each TCR cDNA library during cDNA synthesis and amplification to prevent cross-contamination. On the authors' methods: Between about 95,000 and nearly 550,000 clonotypes were identified per individual, and roughly 2.2 to 3.6 million CDR3-containing reads were obtained per library. Reads with improper barcode index combinations were discarded, and clonesets were then built for each library with the MiTCR software. While assembling CDR3 clonotypes, MiTCR corrected PCR and sequencing errors and either filtered or rescued low-quality reads. Artificial out-of-frame clonotypes were mapped to in-frame sequences, with one indel allowed in the CDR3, and then removed. Similarity in V and J gene usage between donors was calculated as the Jensen-Shannon divergence divided by the mean entropy. TCRdb trimmed public reads at Q25 via fastp, called clones via MiXCR and kept in-frame beta chains. Each record represents a unique CDR3 protein, reported with the most common genes and DNA among its rows. None of the V and J calls come from the authors' own analysis; TCRdb made them. The sample contains hundreds of thousands of distinct CDR3 sequences, approximately 30% of them found a single time. 5.5% to 6.5% of the sample rests with the top ten.

What the research found in general, with its limitations: Among the most abundant TCRbeta clonotypes, each donor shared more CDR3 sequences with her twin than with unrelated donors. The study stated that the proposed role of the TCRalpha J segment in MHC recognition during thymic selection needs to be validated by independent studies. V gene usage was reported to be markedly more similar within twin pairs than between unrelated donors, even among non-selected out-of-frame TCRbeta clonotypes. The count of CDR3 clonotypes shared by two donors depended mainly on the product of the two donors' cloneset sizes, and twins did not clearly depart from this trend. Environmental influences could not be excluded as an explanation for twin similarity, since twins were reared together.

The cysteine opens and the phenylalanine closes a CDR3 of 13 amino acids. This entry keeps only the CDR3 DNA: 39 bases, framed from base 1. The germline V gene supplies CDR1 MNHEY and CDR2 SVGEGT. Donors were six healthy women forming three monozygous twin pairs. All three twin pairs had been raised together and were thought likely to have encountered the same vaccines and infectious agents. TCR cDNA libraries were prepared from RNA that had been isolated from peripheral blood mononuclear cells. The receptor comes from a woman aged 18-49 years in good health. Sequenced sample: PBMCs. This chain joins TRBV6-2 or TRBV6-3 to TRBJ1-1; a tentative D call is TRBD1 (5 bases match). The nucleotide sequence is given as TGTGCCAGCAGTTACCCAGGGAACGCTGAAGCTTTCTTT. Its translation reads: CASSYPGNAEAFF.